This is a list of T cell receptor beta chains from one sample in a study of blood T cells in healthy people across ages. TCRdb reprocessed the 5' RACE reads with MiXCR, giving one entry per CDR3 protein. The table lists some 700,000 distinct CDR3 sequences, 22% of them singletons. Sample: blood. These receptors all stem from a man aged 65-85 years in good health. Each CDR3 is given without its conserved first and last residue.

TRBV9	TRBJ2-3	ASSAGIHTTDTQY
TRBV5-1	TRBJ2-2	ASSLETTGELF
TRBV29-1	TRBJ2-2	SVSENTGELF
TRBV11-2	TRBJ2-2	ASSLRLSGTGELF
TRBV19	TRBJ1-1	ASSTTGEGTEAF
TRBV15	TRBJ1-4	ATSKQTSNEKLF
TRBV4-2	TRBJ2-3	ASGVQGTDTQY
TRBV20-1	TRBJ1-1	SARGGSAGAF
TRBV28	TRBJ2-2	ASRPGRLTGELF
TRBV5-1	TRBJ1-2	ASSLVSGGMDGYT
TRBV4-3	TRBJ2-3	ASSLLLAGPPDTQY
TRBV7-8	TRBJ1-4	ASSFLKGQGDVFSEKLF
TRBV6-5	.	ASSPRGFSYEQY
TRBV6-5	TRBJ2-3	ASSYGGRETDTQY
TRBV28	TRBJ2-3	ASSLKRRGGTDTQY
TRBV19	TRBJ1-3	ASKAQGLLSGNTIY
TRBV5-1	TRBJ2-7	ASSLIADSTYEQY
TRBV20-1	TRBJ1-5	SARVRDDQPQH
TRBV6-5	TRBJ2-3	ASSLTSGGLTDTQY
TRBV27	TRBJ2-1	ASSSGGKYNEQF
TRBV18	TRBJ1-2	ASSPRQGTYGYT
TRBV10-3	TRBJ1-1	AISESLFGTDTEAF
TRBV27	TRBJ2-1	ASSLSQRDNEQF
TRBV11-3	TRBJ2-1	ASSLQGTGNNEQF
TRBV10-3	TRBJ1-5	AISESTLSNQPQH
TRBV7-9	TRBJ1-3	ASSSGQLTPGNTIY
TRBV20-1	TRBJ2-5	SAWLSGAETQY
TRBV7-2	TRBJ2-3	ASTPGNTDTQY
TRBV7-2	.	ASTTSGGPYEQY
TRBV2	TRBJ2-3	ASSKLRLGTDTQY
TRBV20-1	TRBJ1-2	SALEALYGYT
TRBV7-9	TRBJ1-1	ASSRRATGTEAF
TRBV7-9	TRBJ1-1	ASSVGTGGFENTEAF
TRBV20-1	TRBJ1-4	SARAPLHEKLF
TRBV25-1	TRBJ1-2	ASRSQGAGYT
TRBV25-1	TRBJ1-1	ASSEGLIGNTEAF
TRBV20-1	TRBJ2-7	SASGRGGNSYEQY
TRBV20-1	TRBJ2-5	SARRGEVISGETQY
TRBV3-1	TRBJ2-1	ASSSARFSYNEQF
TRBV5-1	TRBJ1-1	ASRTTREYSEAF
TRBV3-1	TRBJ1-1	ASSRTGIEAF
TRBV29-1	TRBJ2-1	SAGSQYNEQF
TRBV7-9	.	ASSFFGGPYEQY
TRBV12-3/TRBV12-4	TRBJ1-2	ASRPLGVGAGYT
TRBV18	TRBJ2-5	ASSPGQVETQY
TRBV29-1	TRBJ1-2	SVGGDGGYT